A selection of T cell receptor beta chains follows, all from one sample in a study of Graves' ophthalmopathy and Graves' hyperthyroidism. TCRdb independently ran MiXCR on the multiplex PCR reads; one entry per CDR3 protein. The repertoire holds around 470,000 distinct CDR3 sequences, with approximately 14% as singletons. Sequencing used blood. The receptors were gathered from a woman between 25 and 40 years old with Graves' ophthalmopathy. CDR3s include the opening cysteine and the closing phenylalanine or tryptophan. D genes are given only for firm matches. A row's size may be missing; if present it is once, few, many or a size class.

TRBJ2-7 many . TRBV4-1 TGCGCCAGCAGCCAGGACCAACGGGGACCATACTCCTACGAGCAGTACTTC CASSQDQRGPYSYEQYF
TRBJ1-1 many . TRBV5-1 TGTGCCAGCAGCTTAAGCACGAACACTGAAGCTTTCTTT CASSLSTNTEAFF
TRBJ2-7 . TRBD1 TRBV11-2 TGTGCCAGCAGCTCACCTCCCGGGACAGTATCCTACGAGCAGTACTTC CASSSPPGTVSYEQYF
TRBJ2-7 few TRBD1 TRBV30 TGTGCCTGGAGAATCGGACAGGGCTTGTACGAGCAGTACTTC CAWRIGQGLYEQYF
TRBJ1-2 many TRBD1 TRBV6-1 TGTGCCAGCACCCAGGGACAGGTGGCAGACTATGGCTACACCTTC CASTQGQVADYGYTF
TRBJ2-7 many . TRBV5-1 TGCGCCAGCAGCATGACGAACTTACAGGGAGGGGAGCAGTACTTC CASSMTNLQGGEQYF
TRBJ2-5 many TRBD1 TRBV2 TGTGCCAGCAGCTCTATTGCGACAGGGATAGAGACCCAGTACTTC CASSSIATGIETQYF
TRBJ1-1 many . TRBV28 TGTGCCAGCAGTTTTAGGTTGTCGGGGGGGAACACTGAAGCTTTCTTT CASSFRLSGGNTEAFF
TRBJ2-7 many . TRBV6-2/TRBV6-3 TGTGCCAGCAGTTACTCGACAGCCCCAAAATGCGAGCAGTACTTC CASSYSTAPKCEQYF
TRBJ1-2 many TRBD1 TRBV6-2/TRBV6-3 TGTGCCAGCAGTTACACCCAGGGACAGGGAGACTCTAACTATGGCTACACCTTC CASSYTQGQGDSNYGYTF
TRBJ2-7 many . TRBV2 TGTGCCAGCAGTGAAGTGACGGGAGCATACGAGCAGTACTTC CASSEVTGAYEQYF
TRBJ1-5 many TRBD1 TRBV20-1 TGCAGTGCTAGGAAAGGGGGCAACAATCAGCCCCAGCATTTT CSARKGGNNQPQHF
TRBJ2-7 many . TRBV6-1 TGTGCCAGCAGTGAAGTCCCAGGGTCCGGCTACGAGCAGTACTTC CASSEVPGSGYEQYF